This is a list of T cell receptor beta chains from one sample in a study of T cell changes during pregnancy in multiple sclerosis. The method was immunoSEQ multiplex PCR; TCRdb's version includes in-frame clones alone and lacks a portion of them. The data hold 90,000 to 120,000 clones, with approximately 94% observed a single time. Sequenced here: peripheral blood, sampled before pregnancy. The receptors originated from a female donor with multiple sclerosis, enrolled in a pregnancy study. Both conserved end residues are part of each CDR3. The order of the fields is clone size, V gene, J gene, D gene, CDR3 protein, CDR3 DNA. The D gene is left open where the match is weak. Clone size is not always given. Where it is, it says once, few, many or a class for expanded clones.

clone size: -
V gene: TRBV5-1
J gene: TRBJ2-7
D gene: -
CDR3 protein: CASSLASGSMGEQYF
CDR3 DNA: TGCGCCAGCAGCTTGGCATCGGGGAGTATGGGCGAGCAGTACTTC

clone size: once
V gene: TRBV6-1
J gene: TRBJ2-7
D gene: -
CDR3 protein: CASSLISYEQYF
CDR3 DNA: TGTGCCAGCAGTTTAATCTCCTACGAGCAGTACTTC

clone size: -
V gene: TRBV18
J gene: TRBJ2-5
D gene: -
CDR3 protein: CASSPPGSAQYF
CDR3 DNA: TGTGCCAGCTCACCCCCAGGATCGGCCCAGTACTTC

clone size: -
V gene: TRBV6-1
J gene: TRBJ1-3
D gene: -
CDR3 protein: CASSGGSNTIYF
CDR3 DNA: TGTGCCAGCAGTGGAGGGTCAAACACCATATATTTT

clone size: -
V gene: TRBV5-6
J gene: TRBJ1-1
D gene: TRBD1
CDR3 protein: CASSLGGTGGVEAFF
CDR3 DNA: TGTGCCAGCAGCTTGGGAGGGACAGGGGGCGTTGAAGCTTTCTTT

clone size: -
V gene: TRBV6-1
J gene: TRBJ2-1
D gene: -
CDR3 protein: CASGDLGNEQFF
CDR3 DNA: TGTGCCAGCGGGGACTTAGGCAATGAGCAGTTCTTC

clone size: once
V gene: TRBV7-9
J gene: TRBJ2-5
D gene: TRBD1
CDR3 protein: CASSPHWTGRETQYF
CDR3 DNA: TGTGCCAGCAGCCCCCACTGGACAGGGAGAGAGACCCAGTACTTC

clone size: -
V gene: TRBV7-9
J gene: TRBJ2-1
D gene: TRBD1
CDR3 protein: CASSPGQGEYNEQFF
CDR3 DNA: TGTGCCAGCAGCCCAGGACAGGGGGAGTACAATGAGCAGTTCTTC

clone size: -
V gene: TRBV6-6
J gene: TRBJ1-1
D gene: -
CDR3 protein: CASSPNRLEAFF
CDR3 DNA: TGTGCCAGCAGCCCTAACAGGCTTGAAGCTTTCTTT

clone size: -
V gene: TRBV27
J gene: TRBJ2-7
D gene: -
CDR3 protein: CASRTENTYEQYF
CDR3 DNA: TGTGCCAGTCGGACAGAGAATACCTACGAGCAGTACTTC

clone size: -
V gene: TRBV19
J gene: TRBJ2-7
D gene: TRBD1
CDR3 protein: CASSPQDRASYEQYF
CDR3 DNA: TGTGCCAGCTCGCCCCAGGACAGGGCCTCCTACGAGCAGTACTTC

clone size: -
V gene: TRBV7-9
J gene: TRBJ1-3
D gene: -
CDR3 protein: CASISRGRNTIYF
CDR3 DNA: TGTGCCAGCATTTCCAGGGGAAGAAACACCATATATTTT

clone size: -
V gene: TRBV6-4
J gene: TRBJ1-2
D gene: -
CDR3 protein: CASSAVHQNYGYTF
CDR3 DNA: TGTGCCAGCAGTGCTGTACACCAGAACTATGGCTACACCTTC

clone size: once
V gene: TRBV6-1
J gene: TRBJ1-1
D gene: TRBD1
CDR3 protein: CASLGQGGRTEAFF
CDR3 DNA: TGTGCCAGCTTGGGACAGGGGGGTCGGACTGAAGCTTTCTTT

clone size: -
V gene: TRBV28
J gene: TRBJ2-7
D gene: -
CDR3 protein: CASRSQGSYEQYF
CDR3 DNA: TGTGCCAGCAGGTCACAGGGTTCTTACGAGCAGTACTTC

clone size: -
V gene: TRBV6-5
J gene: TRBJ2-7
D gene: TRBD1
CDR3 protein: CASSRGPNVEQYF
CDR3 DNA: TGTGCCAGCAGCAGGGGGCCAAACGTCGAGCAGTACTTC

clone size: -
V gene: TRBV7-2
J gene: TRBJ2-3
D gene: TRBD2
CDR3 protein: CASSNLSGSTDTQYF
CDR3 DNA: TGTGCCAGCAGTAATCTTAGCGGGTCCACAGATACGCAGTATTTT

clone size: -
V gene: TRBV4-3
J gene: TRBJ2-2
D gene: TRBD1
CDR3 protein: CASSPAGQANTGELFF
CDR3 DNA: TGCGCCAGCAGCCCGGCGGGACAGGCGAACACCGGGGAGCTGTTTTTT

clone size: -
V gene: TRBV27
J gene: TRBJ1-1
D gene: -
CDR3 protein: CASSISGSTTEAFF
CDR3 DNA: TGTGCCAGCAGTATTTCAGGGTCTACCACTGAAGCTTTCTTT

clone size: -
V gene: TRBV5-6
J gene: TRBJ2-5
D gene: -
CDR3 protein: CASSLNGGGETQYF
CDR3 DNA: TGTGCCAGCAGCTTGAATGGGGGCGGTGAGACCCAGTACTTC

clone size: -
V gene: TRBV7-2
J gene: TRBJ2-3
D gene: TRBD2
CDR3 protein: CASSLISGSTDTQYF
CDR3 DNA: TGTGCCAGCAGCTTAATAAGCGGGAGTACAGATACGCAGTATTTT

clone size: once
V gene: TRBV5-1
J gene: TRBJ1-1
D gene: -
CDR3 protein: CASSLVRGTKTEAFF
CDR3 DNA: TGCGCCAGCAGCCTGGTAAGGGGGACTAAAACTGAAGCTTTCTTT

clone size: -
V gene: TRBV28
J gene: TRBJ1-5
D gene: -
CDR3 protein: CARRPPVRQPQHF
CDR3 DNA: TGTGCCCGCAGGCCCCCAGTCAGACAGCCCCAGCATTTT

clone size: -
V gene: TRBV27
J gene: TRBJ1-1
D gene: TRBD1
CDR3 protein: CASSLQGARNTEAFF
CDR3 DNA: TGTGCCAGCAGTTTACAGGGGGCGCGTAACACTGAAGCTTTCTTT

clone size: few
V gene: TRBV6-1
J gene: TRBJ2-7
D gene: TRBD2
CDR3 protein: CASSEGPTGLASTYEQYF
CDR3 DNA: TGTGCCAGCAGTGAAGGGCCGACTGGACTAGCGTCGACCTACGAGCAGTACTTC

clone size: -
V gene: TRBV18
J gene: TRBJ1-1
D gene: -
CDR3 protein: CASSPDQVQGAFF
CDR3 DNA: TGTGCCAGCTCACCGGATCAAGTTCAGGGAGCTTTCTTT

clone size: -
V gene: TRBV27
J gene: TRBJ2-3
D gene: TRBD2
CDR3 protein: CASSSGLGTDTQYF
CDR3 DNA: TGTGCCAGCAGTTCTGGACTAGGCACAGATACGCAGTATTTT

clone size: -
V gene: TRBV2
J gene: TRBJ2-2
D gene: -
CDR3 protein: CASRVSGTNTGELFF
CDR3 DNA: TGTGCCAGCAGGGTCTCGGGAACGAACACCGGGGAGCTGTTTTTT

clone size: -
V gene: TRBV10-2
J gene: TRBJ1-5
D gene: -
CDR3 protein: CASAGGNNQPQHF
CDR3 DNA: TGCGCCAGTGCGGGAGGTAACAATCAGCCCCAGCATTTT

clone size: -
V gene: TRBV6-1
J gene: TRBJ2-1
D gene: -
CDR3 protein: CASGPQRAYNEQFF
CDR3 DNA: TGTGCCAGCGGCCCCCAGCGGGCCTACAATGAGCAGTTCTTC

clone size: -
V gene: TRBV13
J gene: TRBJ2-7
D gene: -
CDR3 protein: CASSPGVGNEQYF
CDR3 DNA: TGTGCCAGCAGCCCAGGGGTAGGGAACGAGCAGTACTTC

clone size: -
V gene: TRBV27
J gene: TRBJ1-1
D gene: TRBD1
CDR3 protein: CASSWTGLGTEAFF
CDR3 DNA: TGTGCCAGCAGCTGGACAGGGTTGGGGACTGAAGCTTTCTTT

clone size: -
V gene: TRBV7-2
J gene: TRBJ2-7
D gene: -
CDR3 protein: CASSPSRTYEQYF
CDR3 DNA: TGTGCCAGCAGCCCTTCCAGGACCTACGAGCAGTACTTC

clone size: -
V gene: TRBV30
J gene: TRBJ2-1
D gene: -
CDR3 protein: CAWSVRGFGHEQFF
CDR3 DNA: TGTGCCTGGAGTGTACGAGGATTTGGCCATGAGCAGTTCTTC

clone size: -
V gene: TRBV10-3
J gene: TRBJ1-2
D gene: TRBD1
CDR3 protein: CATTGTELYGYTF
CDR3 DNA: TGTGCCACTACCGGGACAGAACTTTATGGCTACACCTTC

clone size: -
V gene: TRBV27
J gene: TRBJ2-1
D gene: -
CDR3 protein: CASKLGAVNNEQFF
CDR3 DNA: TGTGCCAGCAAGTTGGGAGCGGTAAACAATGAGCAGTTCTTC

clone size: -
V gene: TRBV27
J gene: TRBJ2-7
D gene: -
CDR3 protein: CASSLSQNYEQYF
CDR3 DNA: TGTGCCAGCAGTTTATCGCAGAACTACGAGCAGTACTTC

clone size: -
V gene: TRBV27
J gene: TRBJ1-2
D gene: -
CDR3 protein: CASNEETGQYGYTF
CDR3 DNA: TGTGCCAGCAACGAGGAGACAGGACAATATGGCTACACCTTC

clone size: -
V gene: TRBV4-2
J gene: TRBJ2-2
D gene: -
CDR3 protein: CASSQTPPQWVNAGELFF
CDR3 DNA: TGTGCCAGCAGCCAAACCCCCCCACAGTGGGTTAACGCCGGGGAGCTGTTTTTT

clone size: -
V gene: TRBV27
J gene: TRBJ1-4
D gene: -
CDR3 protein: CASSPLGGRREKLFF
CDR3 DNA: TGTGCCAGCAGCCCGCTGGGGGGGCGAAGGGAAAAACTGTTTTTT

clone size: few
V gene: TRBV5-1
J gene: TRBJ1-2
D gene: -
CDR3 protein: CASSLGDLGGYTF
CDR3 DNA: TGCGCCAGCAGCTTGGGAGACTTGGGTGGCTACACCTTC

clone size: once
V gene: TRBV6-1
J gene: TRBJ1-5
D gene: TRBD1
CDR3 protein: CASSELQGAGQPQHF
CDR3 DNA: TGTGCCAGCAGTGAACTACAGGGGGCTGGGCAGCCCCAGCATTTT

clone size: -
V gene: TRBV27
J gene: TRBJ2-3
D gene: -
CDR3 protein: CASSLIRGAFGDTQYF
CDR3 DNA: TGTGCCAGCAGTTTGATAAGGGGCGCGTTCGGAGATACGCAGTATTTT

clone size: -
V gene: TRBV7-8
J gene: TRBJ2-5
D gene: TRBD2
CDR3 protein: CASRGRGGETQYF
CDR3 DNA: TGTGCCAGCAGGGGGCGGGGGGGCGAGACCCAGTACTTC

clone size: -
V gene: TRBV21-1
J gene: TRBJ1-1
D gene: -
CDR3 protein: CASSLLRGWKVTEAFF
CDR3 DNA: TGTGCCAGCAGCTTACTCAGGGGGTGGAAGGTCACTGAAGCTTTCTTT

clone size: -
V gene: TRBV2
J gene: TRBJ2-1
D gene: -
CDR3 protein: CASSDTLYNEQFF
CDR3 DNA: TGTGCCAGCAGTGACACTCTCTACAATGAGCAGTTCTTC

clone size: -
V gene: TRBV19
J gene: TRBJ2-7
D gene: TRBD1
CDR3 protein: CASGEGTVNEQYF
CDR3 DNA: TGTGCCAGCGGCGAGGGGACAGTAAACGAGCAGTACTTC

clone size: -
V gene: TRBV27
J gene: TRBJ2-6
D gene: -
CDR3 protein: CASSFGQGRSGANVLTF
CDR3 DNA: TGTGCCAGCAGTTTTGGACAAGGGCGCTCTGGGGCCAACGTCCTGACTTTC

clone size: -
V gene: TRBV7-6
J gene: TRBJ1-1
D gene: -
CDR3 protein: CASSPRRNTEAFF
CDR3 DNA: TGTGCCAGCAGCCCTCGCAGGAACACTGAAGCTTTCTTT

clone size: -
V gene: TRBV29-1
J gene: TRBJ2-1
D gene: -
CDR3 protein: CSVDLVNPYNEQFF
CDR3 DNA: TGCAGCGTTGATTTAGTTAACCCCTACAATGAGCAGTTCTTC

clone size: -
V gene: TRBV6-5
J gene: TRBJ1-2
D gene: TRBD1
CDR3 protein: CASSRDRANYGYTF
CDR3 DNA: TGTGCCAGCAGCCGGGACAGGGCGAACTATGGCTACACCTTC

clone size: -
V gene: TRBV28
J gene: TRBJ1-2
D gene: TRBD1
CDR3 protein: CASRSGQGTSNYGYTF
CDR3 DNA: TGTGCCAGCCGGTCGGGACAGGGGACTAGTAACTATGGCTACACCTTC

clone size: -
V gene: TRBV5-1
J gene: TRBJ2-7
D gene: TRBD1
CDR3 protein: CASSWAQGEQYF
CDR3 DNA: TGCGCCAGCAGCTGGGCACAGGGGGAGCAGTACTTC

clone size: -
V gene: TRBV9
J gene: TRBJ1-2
D gene: -
CDR3 protein: CASSVLATTQPNNYGYTF
CDR3 DNA: TGTGCCAGCAGCGTACTGGCCACCACACAACCGAATAACTATGGCTACACCTTC

clone size: -
V gene: TRBV4-1
J gene: TRBJ2-1
D gene: TRBD1
CDR3 protein: CASSQETGSSYNEQFF
CDR3 DNA: TGCGCCAGCAGCCAAGAGACAGGGAGTTCCTACAATGAGCAGTTCTTC